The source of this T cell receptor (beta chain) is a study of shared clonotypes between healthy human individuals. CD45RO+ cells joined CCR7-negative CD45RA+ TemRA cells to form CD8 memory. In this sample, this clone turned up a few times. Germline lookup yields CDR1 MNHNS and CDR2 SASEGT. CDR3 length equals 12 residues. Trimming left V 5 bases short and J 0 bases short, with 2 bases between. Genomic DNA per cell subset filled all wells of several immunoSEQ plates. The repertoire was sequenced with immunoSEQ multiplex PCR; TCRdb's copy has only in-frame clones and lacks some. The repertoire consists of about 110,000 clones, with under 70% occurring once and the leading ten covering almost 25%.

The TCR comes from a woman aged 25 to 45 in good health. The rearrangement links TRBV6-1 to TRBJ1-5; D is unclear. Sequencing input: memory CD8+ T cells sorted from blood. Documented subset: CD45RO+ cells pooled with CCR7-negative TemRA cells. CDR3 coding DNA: TGTGCCAGCAGTCATAGCAATCAGCCCCAGCATTTT. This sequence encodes CASSHSNQPQHF.